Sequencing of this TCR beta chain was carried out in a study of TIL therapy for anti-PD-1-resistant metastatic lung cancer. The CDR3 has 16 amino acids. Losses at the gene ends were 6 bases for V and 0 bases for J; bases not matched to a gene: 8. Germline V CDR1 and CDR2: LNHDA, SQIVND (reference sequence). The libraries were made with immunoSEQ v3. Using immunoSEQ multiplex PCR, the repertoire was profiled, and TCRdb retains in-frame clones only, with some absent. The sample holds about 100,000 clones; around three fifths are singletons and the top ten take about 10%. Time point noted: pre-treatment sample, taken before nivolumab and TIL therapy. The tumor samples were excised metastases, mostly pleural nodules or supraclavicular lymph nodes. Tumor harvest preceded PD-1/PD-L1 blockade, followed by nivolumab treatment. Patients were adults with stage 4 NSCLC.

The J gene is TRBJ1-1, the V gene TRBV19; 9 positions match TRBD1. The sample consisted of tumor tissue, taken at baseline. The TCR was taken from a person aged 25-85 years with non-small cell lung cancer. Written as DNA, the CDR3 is TGTGCCAGTAGAGAACAGGGGGCCTTAATGAACACTGAAGCTTTCTTT. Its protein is CASREQGALMNTEAFF.